The clone carrying this T cell receptor (beta chain) was picked up a small number of times. This specimen comes from a study of response to subunit inactivated influenza vaccine. One entry per CDR3 protein results from TCRdb running MiXCR on the RT-PCR reads. There are about 300,000 distinct CDR3 sequences in the sample; around a fifth occur only once, and 10% to 13% lies in the top ten. The CDR3 spans 14 residues. Germline V gene sequence: CDR1 LNHDA, CDR2 SQIVND (reference sequence). V lost 4 bases and J 4 bases, leaving 13 bases between the germline ends. The V and J genes are TRBV19 and TRBJ1-2; weak D call: TRBD1 (5 bases). The sequence derives from a man aged 50 to 69 who received an inactivated influenza vaccine. This specimen was PBMCs from blood, taken about 20 months after vaccination. For the CDR3, the DNA is TGTGCCAGTAGTACCACGACAGTACTCTATGGCTACACCTTC. It specifies CASSTTTVLYGYTF. Drawing the rest from reference TRBV19 and TRBJ1-2, the complete variable domain is DGGITQSPKYLFRKEGQNVTLSCEQNLNHDAMYWYRQDPGQGLRLIYYSQIVNDFQKGDIAEGYSVSREKKESFPLTVTSAQKNPTAFYLCASSTTTVLYGYTFGSGTRLTVV.